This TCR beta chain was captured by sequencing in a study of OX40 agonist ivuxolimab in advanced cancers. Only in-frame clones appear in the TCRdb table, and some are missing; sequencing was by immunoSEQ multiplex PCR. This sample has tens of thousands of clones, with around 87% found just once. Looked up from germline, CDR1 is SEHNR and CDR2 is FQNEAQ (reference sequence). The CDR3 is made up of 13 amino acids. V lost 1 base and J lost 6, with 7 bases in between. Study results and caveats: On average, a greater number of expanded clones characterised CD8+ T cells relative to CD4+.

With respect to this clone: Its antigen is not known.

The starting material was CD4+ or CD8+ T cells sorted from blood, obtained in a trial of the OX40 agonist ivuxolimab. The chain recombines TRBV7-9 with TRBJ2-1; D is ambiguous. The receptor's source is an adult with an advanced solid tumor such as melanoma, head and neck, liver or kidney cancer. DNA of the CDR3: TGTGCCAGCAGCTTAGTTCGCCCCAATGAGCAGTTCTTC. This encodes CASSLVRPNEQFF.